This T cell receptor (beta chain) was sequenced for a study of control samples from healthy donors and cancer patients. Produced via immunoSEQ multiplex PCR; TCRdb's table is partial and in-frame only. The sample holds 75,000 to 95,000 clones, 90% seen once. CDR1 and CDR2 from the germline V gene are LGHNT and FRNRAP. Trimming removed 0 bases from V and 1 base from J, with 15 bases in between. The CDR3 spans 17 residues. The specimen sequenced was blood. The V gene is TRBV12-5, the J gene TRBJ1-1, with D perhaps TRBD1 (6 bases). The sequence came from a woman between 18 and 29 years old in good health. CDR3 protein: CASGLVLNRAGNTEAFF. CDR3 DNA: TGTGCTAGTGGTTTGGTCCTCAACAGGGCGGGGAACACTGAAGCTTTCTTT.